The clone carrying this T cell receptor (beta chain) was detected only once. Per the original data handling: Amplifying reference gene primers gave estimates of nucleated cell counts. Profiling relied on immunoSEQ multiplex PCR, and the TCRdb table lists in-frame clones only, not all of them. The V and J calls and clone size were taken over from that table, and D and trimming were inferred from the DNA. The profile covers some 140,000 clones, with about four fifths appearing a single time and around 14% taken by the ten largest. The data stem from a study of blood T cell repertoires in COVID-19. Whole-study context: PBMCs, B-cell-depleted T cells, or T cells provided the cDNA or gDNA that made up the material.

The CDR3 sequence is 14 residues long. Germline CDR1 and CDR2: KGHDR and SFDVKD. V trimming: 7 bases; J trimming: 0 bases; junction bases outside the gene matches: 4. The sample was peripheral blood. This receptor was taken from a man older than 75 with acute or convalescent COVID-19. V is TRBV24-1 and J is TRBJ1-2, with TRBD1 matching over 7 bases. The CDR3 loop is CATSSGGPNYGYTF. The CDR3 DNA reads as TGTGCCACCAGCTCAGGGGGACCTAACTATGGCTACACCTTC.